This T cell receptor (beta chain) was profiled in a study of preoperative IRX-2 immunotherapy in early breast cancer. The treatment here: preoperative locoregional IRX-2 cytokine immunotherapy. This phase Ib study tested locoregional IRX-2 cytokine immunotherapy given before surgery. TCRdb's table, derived via immunoSEQ multiplex PCR, lists solely in-frame clones and lacks some. The sample has approximately 100,000 clones; about nine tenths are singletons. V was shortened by 5 bases and J by 0 bases, with 10 bases between the two germline ends. Per germline, CDR1 SGHNT and CDR2 YENEEA. This CDR3 spans 15 amino acids.

The gene calls are TRBV11-3 and TRBJ2-2; D ambiguous. Source: tumor tissue, taken after IRX-2 immunotherapy. This TCR was sampled from a human donor with breast cancer. DNA of the CDR3: TGTGCCAGCAGCCATATCCCGACGAACACCGGGGAGCTGTTTTTT. This translates into CASSHIPTNTGELFF. The whole variable domain, filled in from reference TRBV11-3 and TRBJ2-2, reads EAGVVQSPRYKIIEKKQPVAFWCNPISGHNTLYWYLQNLGQGPELLIRYENEEAVDDSQLPKDRFSAERLKGVDSTLKIQPAELGDSAVYLCASSHIPTNTGELFFGEGSRLTVL.